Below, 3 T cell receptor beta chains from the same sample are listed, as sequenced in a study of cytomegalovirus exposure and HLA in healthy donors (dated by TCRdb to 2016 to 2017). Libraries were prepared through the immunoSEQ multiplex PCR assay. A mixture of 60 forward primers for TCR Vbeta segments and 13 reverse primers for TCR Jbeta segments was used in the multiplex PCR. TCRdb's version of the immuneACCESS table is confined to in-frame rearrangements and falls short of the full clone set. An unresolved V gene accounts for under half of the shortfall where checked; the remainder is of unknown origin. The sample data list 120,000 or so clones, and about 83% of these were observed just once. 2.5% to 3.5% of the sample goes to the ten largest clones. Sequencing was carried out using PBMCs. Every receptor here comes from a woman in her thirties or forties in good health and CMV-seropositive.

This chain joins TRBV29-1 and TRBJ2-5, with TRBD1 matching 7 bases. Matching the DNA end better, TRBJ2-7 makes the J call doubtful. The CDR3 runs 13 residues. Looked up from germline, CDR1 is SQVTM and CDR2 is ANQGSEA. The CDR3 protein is CSVGDRKFYEQYF. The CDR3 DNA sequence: TGCAGCGTGGGGGACAGAAAGTTCTACGAGCAGTACTTC.

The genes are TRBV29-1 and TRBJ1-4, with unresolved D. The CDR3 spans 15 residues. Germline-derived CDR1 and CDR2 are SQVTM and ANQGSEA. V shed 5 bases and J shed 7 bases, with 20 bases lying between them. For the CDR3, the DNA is TGCAGCGTTTCCAAGGGAGGCCAGTCATCTGAAAAACTGTTTTTT. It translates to CSVSKGGQSSEKLFF.

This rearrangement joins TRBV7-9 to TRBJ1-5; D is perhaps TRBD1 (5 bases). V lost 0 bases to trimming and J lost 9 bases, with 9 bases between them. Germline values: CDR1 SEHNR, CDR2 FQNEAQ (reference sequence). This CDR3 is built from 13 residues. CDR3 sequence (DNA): TGTGCCAGCAGCTTAGCAGGGGTAGGGCCCCAGCATTTT. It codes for CASSLAGVGPQHF.